This T cell receptor beta chain was profiled in a study of blood T cell repertoires in COVID-19. This study enrolled people aged 18 to 89 from roughly 22 US geographic areas. The protocol was immunoSEQ multiplex PCR, while the TCRdb copy is restricted to in-frame clones and leaves out a portion. The sample holds about 400,000 clones; around 90% are singletons and the top ten take around 1.9%. Trimming at V came to 6 bases and at J to 3 bases, leaving 5 bases not matched to a gene. The CDR3 loop spans 14 amino acids. Per germline, CDR1 ENHRY and CDR2 SYGVKD. The TCR originated in a woman aged 35 to 49 with acute COVID-19. The sample taken for sequencing was PBMCs or T cells enriched from blood (not recorded which). J is TRBJ1-1 and V is TRBV10-3, with TRBD1 identical over 9 bases. CDR3 DNA: TGTGCCATCAGCCGGGACAGGGTAGACACTGAAGCTTTCTTT. Amino acids: CAISRDRVDTEAFF.